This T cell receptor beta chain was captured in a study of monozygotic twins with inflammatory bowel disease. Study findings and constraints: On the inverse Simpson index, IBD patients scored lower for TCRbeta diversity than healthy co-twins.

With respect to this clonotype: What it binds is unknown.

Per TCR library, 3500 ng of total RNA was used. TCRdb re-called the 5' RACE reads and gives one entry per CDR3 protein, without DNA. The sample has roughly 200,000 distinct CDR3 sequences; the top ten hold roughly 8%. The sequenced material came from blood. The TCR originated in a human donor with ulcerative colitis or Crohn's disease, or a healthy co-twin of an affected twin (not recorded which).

CDR3 protein: CASSYGQASYEQYF. J is TRBJ2-7 and V is TRBV6-2 or TRBV6-3; TCRdb's D gene call, TRBD1, goes unchecked for lack of DNA. The germline V gene encodes CDR1 MNHEY and CDR2 SVGEGT. The CDR3 consists of 14 residues.